These 30 T cell receptor beta chains were sequenced from one sample in a study of response to subunit inactivated influenza vaccine. One entry per CDR3 protein, called by TCRdb with MiXCR from the RT-PCR reads. Counted here are a few hundred thousand distinct CDR3 sequences, approximately 23% occurring once; the ten biggest clones make up about a tenth. The sample here was PBMCs from blood, taken less than 22 months after vaccination. These receptors were obtained from a man aged 50 to 69 who received an inactivated influenza vaccine.

The rearrangement joins TRBV18 to TRBJ2-7, with a possible D match to TRBD1 (5 bases). This CDR3 contains 12 residues. The V end lost 2 bases, the J end lost 7 bases, and 9 bases lay between the germline ends. Germline V CDR1 and CDR2: KGHSH, LQKENI. This CDR3 reads CASSPGTGEQYF. DNA for the CDR3: TGTGCCAGCTCACCAGGCACAGGTGAGCAGTACTTC.

The rearrangement uses TRBV10-3 and TRBJ1-1, with D possibly being TRBD1 (6 bases). The CDR3 is 13 residues long. CDR1 is ENHRY and CDR2 is SYGVKD in the germline V gene. V lost 7 bases to trimming and J lost 1 base, with 10 bases between them. The CDR3 loop reads CAITGAGNTEAFF. The CDR3 DNA follows: TGTGCCATCACAGGGGCAGGGAACACTGAAGCTTTCTTT.

The genes are TRBV19 and TRBJ2-5; tentatively, D is TRBD2 (6 bases). Germline V gene lookup returns CDR1 LNHDA and CDR2 SQIVND (reference sequence). The CDR3 sequence is 15 residues long. V was pared by 8 bases and J by 3 bases, with 19 bases between. CDR3 sequence (DNA): TGTGCCAGTTCTAGTACCGGGAGTTCGAAAGAGACCCAGTACTTC. This sequence encodes CASSSTGSSKETQYF.

The chain uses TRBV10-2 and TRBJ2-3, with TRBD1 identical over 7 bases. Trimming took 7 bases from V and 1 from J; bases not matched to a gene: 2. The CDR3 loop spans 13 amino acids. Germline lookup yields CDR1 WSHSY and CDR2 SAAADI. This CDR3 reads CASKGAGTDTQYF. The CDR3 DNA reads as TGCGCCAGCAAGGGGGCCGGCACAGATACGCAGTATTTT.

In this sample, this clonotype turned up a few times. The chain uses TRBV9 and TRBJ2-1; maybe TRBD1 (5 bases). CDR1 SGDLS and CDR2 YYNGEE come from the germline V gene. The CDR3 spans 15 residues. V lost 3 bases and J 4 bases, leaving 14 bases between the germline ends. CDR3 nucleotides: TGTGCCAGCAGCGCCCAGCTGGCAGGGTACAATGAGCAGTTCTTC. It specifies CASSAQLAGYNEQFF.

This clonotype was seen repeatedly, ten times or more. This chain connects TRBV3-1 to TRBJ1-1; D is undetermined. Germline V gives CDR1 LGHDT, CDR2 YNNKEL (reference sequence). This CDR3 contains 14 residues. Trimming cost V 5 bases and J 7 bases, with 17 bases left between them. CDR3 region: CASSDGNFLIEAFF. CDR3 nucleotides: TGTGCCAGCAGCGACGGGAACTTTCTGATTGAAGCTTTCTTT.

This chain links TRBV5-1 with TRBJ2-5; no reliable D call. The V end was cut by 4 bases, the J end by 5 bases, with 12 bases between. The length of the CDR3 is 13 residues. Germline V gene data show CDR1 as SGHRS and CDR2 as YFSETQ. CDR3 sequence reads: CASSPGRVETQYF. The CDR3 DNA reads as TGCGCCAGCAGCCCAGGAAGAGTGGAGACCCAGTACTTC.

In this sample, this clonotype turned up once. V usage is TRBV4-2 and J usage is TRBJ2-7, with TRBD1 as a possible D gene (7 bases). V shed 0 bases and J shed 4 bases, with 10 bases lying between them. The CDR3 is made up of 14 amino acids. Germline V gene data show CDR1 as LGHNA and CDR2 as YNFKEQ. The CDR3 DNA follows: TGTGCCAGCAGCCAAGAGGGGGGACAGTACGAGCAGTACTTC. This sequence encodes CASSQEGGQYEQYF.

The genes are TRBV7-6 and TRBJ2-5; D is ambiguous. The germline gives CDR1 SGHVS, CDR2 FNYEAQ. Trimming shortened V by 4 bases and J by 0 bases, and 12 bases separated the two germline ends. The CDR3 totals 15 residues. Here the CDR3 reads CASSWNLMYQETQYF. CDR3 sequence (DNA): TGTGCCAGCAGCTGGAACCTGATGTACCAAGAGACCCAGTACTTC.

This clonotype has ten or more counts. The CDR3 here is CASAPDGYNQPQHF. The CDR3 bases are TGTGCCAGCGCCCCGGACGGTTACAATCAGCCCCAGCATTTT. The chain couples TRBV12-3 or TRBV12-4 to TRBJ1-5; D remains unclear. The CDR3 consists of 14 residues. Trimming took off 8 bases at V and 3 bases at J, with 14 bases between the two ends.

The chain joins TRBV4-3 to TRBJ1-2, with 11 bases lining up with TRBD1. With V trimmed by 3 bases and J by 5 bases, 2 bases remained unmatched. The CDR3 is made up of 14 amino acids. Germline values: CDR1 LGHNA, CDR2 YSLEER. CDR3 nucleotide sequence: TGCGCCAGCAGCCAGGACAGGGGGCCATATGGCTACACCTTC. Translating gives CASSQDRGPYGYTF.

This clonotype showed up just a few times. The CDR3 DNA reads as TGCAGTGCTCAAGAGTTTTTTGAAGCTTTCTTT. This gives the protein CSAQEFFEAFF. The J gene is TRBJ1-1, the V gene TRBV20-1, with D uncertain. Trimming stripped 5 bases from V and 7 bases from J, with 11 bases between. This CDR3 contains 11 residues. Per the germline V gene, CDR1 is DFQATT and CDR2 is SNEGSKA (reference sequence).

This clonotype showed up just a few times. The chain joins TRBV19 to TRBJ1-2; no firm D call. Germline V lookup: CDR1 LNHDA, CDR2 SQIVND (reference sequence). This CDR3 comprises 13 residues. Trimming shortened V by 3 bases and J by 6 bases, and 11 bases separated the two germline ends. CDR3 sequence (DNA): TGTGCCAGTAGTATCATATACAGTAATGGCTACACCTTC. It specifies CASSIIYSNGYTF. The variable domain in full, completed from reference TRBV19 and TRBJ1-2, reads DGGITQSPKYLFRKEGQNVTLSCEQNLNHDAMYWYRQDPGQGLRLIYYSQIVNDFQKGDIAEGYSVSREKKESFPLTVTSAQKNPTAFYLCASSIIYSNGYTFGSGTRLTVV.

This clonotype occurred many times. J is TRBJ1-1 and V is TRBV29-1; TRBD1 might be the D (6 bases). Looked up from germline, CDR1 is SQVTM and CDR2 is ANQGSEA. The CDR3 has 12 amino acids. The V end lost 1 base, the J end lost 4 bases, and 7 bases lay between the germline ends. CDR3 sequence: CSVEVGATEAFF. CDR3 sequence (DNA): TGCAGCGTTGAAGTGGGGGCCACTGAAGCTTTCTTT.

The table lists this clonotype with many counts. This rearrangement joins TRBV12-3 or TRBV12-4 to TRBJ1-6, with D perhaps TRBD1 (5 bases). The ends were cut back, 2 bases at V and 5 bases at J, with 10 bases in the middle. The CDR3 totals 15 residues. The CDR3 DNA sequence: TGTGCCAGCAGTTTATCGGGACCGAATAATTCACCCCTCCACTTT. Translating gives CASSLSGPNNSPLHF.

This clonotype occurred a few times. The rearrangement links TRBV7-2 to TRBJ1-5; 7 bases are shared with TRBD1. V was pared by 1 base and J by 4 bases, with 4 bases of the junction left unmatched. Germline V gene data show CDR1 as SGHTA and CDR2 as FQGNSA. CDR3 length equals 15 residues. CDR3: CASSLVGTANQPQHF. The CDR3 nucleotides are TGTGCCAGCAGCTTAGTTGGGACAGCAAATCAGCCCCAGCATTTT.

The chain carries TRBV6-2 or TRBV6-3 and TRBJ2-2; possible D gene TRBD2, 5 bases. The V gene lost 7 bases and the J gene lost 0 bases, with 9 bases spanning the gap. Looked up from germline, CDR1 is MNHEY and CDR2 is SVGEGT. This CDR3 is 14 amino acids long. The CDR3 loop is CASMRVANTGELFF. Here the CDR3 DNA reads TGTGCCAGCATGAGGGTAGCGAACACCGGGGAGCTGTTTTTT.

This clonotype turned up a few times. The genes are TRBV7-8 and TRBJ2-3; 11 bases align to TRBD2. V was pared by 5 bases and J by 5 bases, with 9 bases of the junction left unmatched. The V gene's germline CDR1 is SGHVS and CDR2 FQNEAQ. The length of the CDR3 is 16 residues. Here the CDR3 reads CASSLTTSGRQDTQYF. The CDR3 DNA follows: TGTGCCAGCAGCCTAACTACTAGCGGGAGACAAGATACGCAGTATTTT.

This clonotype has a count of ten or more. This chain uses TRBV4-3 with TRBJ1-3; D call uncertain. With 1 base removed from V and 7 bases from J, the gap between germline ends came to 11 bases. The germline V gene encodes CDR1 LGHNA and CDR2 YSLEER. This CDR3 contains 14 residues. CDR3 amino acids: CASSQGLTDNTIYF. DNA for the CDR3: TGCGCCAGCAGCCAAGGGCTTACGGATAACACCATATATTTT.

The chain joins TRBV6-2 or TRBV6-3 to TRBJ2-2; D is ambiguous. Germline CDR1 is MNHEY and CDR2 is SVGEGT. CDR3 size: 13 residues. V dropped 9 bases and J dropped 3 bases, with 11 bases sitting between them. The CDR3 loop reads CASISEDTGELFF. The DNA of the CDR3 is TGTGCCAGTATTTCGGAAGACACCGGGGAGCTGTTTTTT.

V gene TRBV20-1 combines with J gene TRBJ2-7; possible D gene TRBD2, 5 bases. V gave up 5 bases and J gave up 1 base, with 12 bases separating them. The CDR3 runs to 13 residues. CDR1 DFQATT and CDR2 SNEGSKA come from the germline V gene (reference sequence). The CDR3 protein is CSAPTRLSYEQYF. The CDR3 bases are TGCAGTGCTCCAACTAGGCTTTCCTACGAGCAGTACTTC.

This clonotype was detected many times. The chain links TRBV11-2 to TRBJ1-1, with TRBD1 matching 12 bases. Trimming removed 5 bases from V and 2 bases from J; junction bases left unmatched: 6. The CDR3 loop spans 16 amino acids. Germline V lookup: CDR1 SGHAT, CDR2 FQNNGV. This chain's CDR3 is CASSASGTGGNTEAFF. The CDR3 DNA follows: TGTGCCAGCAGCGCATCCGGGACAGGGGGCAACACTGAAGCTTTCTTT. The variable domain in full, with the rest retrieved from reference TRBV11-2 and TRBJ1-1, is EAGVAQSPRYKIIEKRQSVAFWCNPISGHATLYWYQQILGQGPKLLIQFQNNGVVDDSQLPKDRFSAERLKGVDSTLKIQPAKLEDSAVYLCASSASGTGGNTEAFFGQGTRLTVV.

A few counts support this clonotype. The chain has TRBV19 and TRBJ1-2; D not certain. This CDR3 has 14 residues. Per the germline V gene, CDR1 is LNHDA and CDR2 is SQIVND (reference sequence). The V and J ends lost 6 bases and 3 bases respectively, with 14 bases between them. Written as DNA, the CDR3 is TGTGCCAGTAGAACGGAGGGATCGTACTATGGCTACACCTTC. This gives the protein CASRTEGSYYGYTF.

The chain carries TRBV19 and TRBJ1-3; TRBD1 aligns across 7 bases. V shed 7 bases and J 0 bases; nucleotides not matched to a gene: 3. Germline V gives CDR1 LNHDA, CDR2 SQIVND (reference sequence). The CDR3 totals 14 residues. The CDR3 region is CASKGQSSGNTIYF. In DNA, the CDR3 is TGTGCCAGTAAGGGACAGAGCTCTGGAAACACCATATATTTT.

J is TRBJ1-4 and V is TRBV11-2, with a tentative D call TRBD1 (5 bases). Germline CDR1 and CDR2: SGHAT and FQNNGV. V was clipped by 5 bases and J by 4 bases, with 14 bases between them. The CDR3 runs 15 residues. The CDR3 nucleotides are TGTGCCAGCAGCCCGGTTTTTAGGGGTAATGAAAAACTGTTTTTT. Its translation: CASSPVFRGNEKLFF.

The rearrangement uses TRBV6-2 or TRBV6-3 and TRBJ1-5; no clear D. This CDR3 has 15 amino acids. The V end lost 3 bases, the J end lost 6 bases, and 15 bases lay between the germline ends. Germline V gives CDR1 MNHEY, CDR2 SVGEGT. CDR3 nucleotides: TGTGCCAGCAGTTATGCTTCTCGAAAGCGTCAGCCCCAGCATTTT. Encoded protein: CASSYASRKRQPQHF.

This clonotype was seen at least ten times. This chain joins TRBV12-3 or TRBV12-4 and TRBJ1-2; D not certain. The CDR3 consists of 13 residues. The V end was cut by 2 bases, the J end by 11 bases, with 15 bases between. The DNA of the CDR3 is TGTGCCAGCAGTTTACAAATTAATTGGGATTACACCTTC. Translated: CASSLQINWDYTF.

The rearrangement links TRBV27 to TRBJ2-1; D may be TRBD2 (5 bases). CDR1 MNHEY and CDR2 SMNVEV come from the germline V gene (reference sequence). The CDR3 length is 17 residues. Deletions cut 2 bases from V and 6 bases from J, with 20 bases between. CDR3 residues: CASSLRTPGNRPNEQFF. CDR3 nucleotides: TGTGCCAGCAGTTTACGAACCCCGGGAAATAGGCCCAATGAGCAGTTCTTC.

CDR3 coding DNA: TGTGCCAGCAGTTCCAGGACAGTTTATGGCTACACCTTC. It codes for CASSSRTVYGYTF. The rearrangement links TRBV6-5 to TRBJ1-2; weak D call: TRBD1 (6 bases). V was shortened by 4 bases and J by 5 bases, with 11 bases between the two germline ends. The CDR3 is made up of 13 amino acids. Germline V gene sequence: CDR1 MNHEY, CDR2 SVGAGI.

The sample holds many counts of this clonotype. The V gene is TRBV7-9, the J gene TRBJ1-1; possibly TRBD1 for D (6 bases). The CDR3 loop spans 14 amino acids. Between the trimmed V and J ends, which lost 5 bases and 4 bases, there was a span of 14 bases. Germline V CDR1 and CDR2: SEHNR, FQNEAQ (reference sequence). CDR3 sequence (DNA): TGTGCCAGCAGCCCAGGGGACTTCGGCACTGAAGCTTTCTTT. Translating gives CASSPGDFGTEAFF.